One and the same sample provided the 21 T cell receptor beta chains below, sequenced in a study of blood T cells in healthy people across ages. PCR was performed a second time for about 6 to 12 cycles using a sample-barcoded 5' primer and a J-beta primer mix. A single record per CDR3 protein comes from TCRdb applying MiXCR to the 5' RACE reads. The data contain more than 800,000 distinct CDR3 sequences, more than 25% of them seen just once; the ten biggest clones take up 15% to 20%. Sequenced sample: blood. These receptor sequences come from an elderly woman in good health.

The CDR3 nucleotides are TGTGCCAACCCGTCCTGGGGCGGAGGCTACACCTTC. As protein: CANPSWGGGYTF. The rearrangement joins TRBV30 to TRBJ1-2, with D perhaps TRBD1 (5 bases). The CDR3 runs 12 residues. Per the germline V gene, CDR1 is GTSNPN and CDR2 is SVGIG (reference sequence). Trimming cost V 8 bases and J 8 bases, with 18 bases left between them.

V and J are TRBV20-1 and TRBJ2-1, with 9 bases that match TRBD2. This CDR3 has 13 residues. J was trimmed by 8 bases and V by 6 bases; bases with no gene match: 8. Looked up from germline, CDR1 is DFQATT and CDR2 is SNEGSKA (reference sequence). For the CDR3, the DNA is TGCAGTGCCAGGGGACTAGCTTCCGATGAGCAGTTCTTC. This codes for CSARGLASDEQFF.

This clonotype was observed many times. The chain is built from TRBV3-1 and TRBJ2-3, with D possibly TRBD2 on 5 matching bases. The CDR3 runs to 15 residues. Looked up from germline, CDR1 is LGHDT and CDR2 is YNNKEL (reference sequence). The V end lost 4 bases, the J end lost 2 bases, and 13 bases lay between the germline ends. CDR3 residues: CASSRPGTNTDTQYF. In DNA form, the CDR3 reads TGTGCCAGCAGCCGGCCGGGAACCAACACAGATACGCAGTATTTT.

A note on this clonotype: A much larger clone lies a single base off, so this may be a read error. This sequence joins TRBV12-3 or TRBV12-4 and TRBJ2-3; TRBD2 is a possible D gene (6 bases). The ends were cut back, 1 base at V and 1 base at J, with 9 bases in the middle. The CDR3 consists of 15 residues. CDR3 sequence: CASSLGGLCTDTQYF. CDR3 sequence (DNA): TGTGCCAGCAGTTTAGGGGGACTCTGCACAGATACGCAGTATTTT.

In regard to this clonotype: A single base separates this from a much larger clone, so it may be a read error. The gene calls are TRBV20-1 and TRBJ2-1; D may be TRBD2 (5 bases). The length of the CDR3 is 12 residues. Germline V lookup: CDR1 DFQATT, CDR2 SNEGSKA (reference sequence). Written as DNA, the CDR3 is TGCAGGGTTCGGCGGGTCGACAATGAGCAGTTCTTC. Amino acid sequence: CRVRRVDNEQFF.

This clonotype appeared a single time. The chain links TRBV6-2 or TRBV6-3 to TRBJ1-4; D not certain. Germline loops: CDR1 MNHEY, CDR2 SVGEGT. V was trimmed by 5 bases and J by 0 bases, leaving 7 bases between them. The CDR3 loop spans 14 amino acids. This CDR3 reads CASSNWATNEKLFF. The CDR3 DNA reads as TGTGCCAGCAGTAATTGGGCAACTAATGAAAAACTGTTTTTT.

Many counts were recorded for this clonotype. V is TRBV25-1 and J is TRBJ1-6; possibly TRBD1 for D (5 bases). The germline V gene has CDR1 MGHDK and CDR2 SYGVNS. The CDR3 runs 15 residues. Trimming stripped 6 bases from V and 4 bases from J, with 13 bases between. CDR3 loop: CASRQTDAYNSPLHF. The CDR3 DNA sequence: TGTGCCAGCAGACAGACAGACGCTTATAATTCACCCCTCCACTTT.

Regarding this clonotype: The junction departs from the called germline gene at one end, perhaps through a read error. The CDR3 is CASSPDSYGHTF. Here the CDR3 DNA reads TGTGCCAGCAGCCCGGACAGCTATGGCCACACCTTC. J is TRBJ1-2 and V is TRBV7-9, with D possibly TRBD1 on 6 matching bases. CDR1 is SEHNR and CDR2 is FQNEAQ in the germline V gene (reference sequence). The CDR3 runs 12 residues.

This clonotype has a count of ten or more. The gene calls are TRBV7-9 and TRBJ2-3; 8 bases agree with TRBD2. The CDR3 has 17 amino acids. The V gene's germline CDR1 is SEHNR and CDR2 FQNEAQ (reference sequence). V lost 1 base, J lost 1 base, and 7 bases stayed unmatched. CDR3 loop: CASSLVAGPLGTDTQYF. CDR3 coding DNA: TGTGCCAGCAGCTTAGTAGCGGGGCCACTCGGCACAGATACGCAGTATTTT.

This clonotype has ten or more counts. The CDR3 spells CSARDTGTGGGSYEQYF. CDR3 coding DNA: TGCAGTGCTAGAGACACCGGGACAGGGGGCGGTAGCTACGAGCAGTACTTC. The rearrangement uses TRBV20-1 and TRBJ2-7; 12 bases align to TRBD1. Germline CDR1 and CDR2: DFQATT and SNEGSKA (reference sequence). Losses at the gene ends were 0 bases for V and 3 bases for J; bases not matched to a gene: 9. The length of the CDR3 is 17 residues.

This clonotype turned up a few times. The chain couples TRBV3-1 to TRBJ1-4, with D uncertain. CDR3 size: 12 residues. The germline gives CDR1 LGHDT, CDR2 YNNKEL (reference sequence). V lost 0 bases and J 11 bases, leaving 7 bases between the germline ends. The CDR3 region is CASSQEAGKLFF. CDR3 in DNA: TGTGCCAGCAGCCAAGAAGCGGGTAAACTGTTTTTT.

This clonotype was observed at least ten times. The chain couples TRBV5-1 to TRBJ2-1; 13 nucleotides align to TRBD2. V shed 4 bases, J shed 14 bases, and the junction held 9 bases outside the gene matches. Germline CDR1 is SGHRS and CDR2 is YFSETQ. The CDR3 sequence is 14 residues long. CDR3 amino acids: CASSGGTSGDEKFF. The CDR3 nucleotides read TGCGCCAGCAGCGGAGGGACTAGCGGGGATGAAAAGTTCTTC.

At least ten counts were recorded for this clonotype. The V gene is TRBV6-1, the J gene TRBJ1-1; no reliable D call. V was pared by 0 bases and J by 6 bases, with 8 bases between. The germline gives CDR1 MNHNS, CDR2 SASEGT. This CDR3 is built from 13 residues. In DNA form, the CDR3 reads TGTGCCAGCAGTGAAGCCGGGGTATCTGAAGCTTTCTTT. Protein product: CASSEAGVSEAFF.

This clonotype occurred a few times. The rearrangement uses TRBV7-9 and TRBJ1-2; D call uncertain. The germline V gene has CDR1 SEHNR and CDR2 FQNEAQ (reference sequence). The V and J ends lost 2 bases and 14 bases respectively, with 12 bases between them. The CDR3 runs 11 residues. The CDR3 reads CASSLRNAETF. The CDR3 DNA reads as TGTGCCAGCAGCTTAAGAAACGCAGAAACCTTC.

A note on this clonotype: A much bigger clone sits one base away, suggesting this may be a read error. In DNA form, the CDR3 reads TGTGCCACCGGCAGGGGACAGCAAGAGACCCAGTACTTC. Translating it yields CATGRGQQETQYF. This sequence joins TRBV15 and TRBJ2-5; 7 positions match TRBD1. CDR1 LNHNV and CDR2 YYDKDF come from the germline V gene (reference sequence). This CDR3 has 13 amino acids. The complete variable domain, with remaining parts taken from reference TRBV15 and TRBJ2-5, reads DAMVIQNPRYQVTQFGKPVTLSCSQTLNHNVMYWYQQKSSQAPKLLFHYYDKDFNNEADTPDNFQSRRPNTSFCFLDIRSPGLGDTAMYLCATGRGQQETQYFGPGTRLLVL.

This clonotype was seen many times. V and J are TRBV18 and TRBJ2-3, with D perhaps TRBD2 (6 bases). The germline CDR1 and CDR2 sequences are KGHSH and LQKENI. This CDR3 has 15 amino acids. Trimming removed 0 bases at V and 2 bases at J, with 9 bases between. The CDR3 here is CASSPPGGYTDTQYF. CDR3 sequence (DNA): TGTGCCAGCTCACCACCGGGGGGATACACAGATACGCAGTATTTT.

The V call is TRBV5-5, the J call TRBJ1-1, with TRBD1 as a possible D gene (5 bases). The germline V gene encodes CDR1 SGHKS and CDR2 YYEKEE (reference sequence). V lost 5 bases to trimming and J lost 0 bases, with 11 bases between them. CDR3 length equals 14 residues. The CDR3 loop is CASRPDSVNTEAFF. Written as DNA, the CDR3 is TGTGCCAGCAGGCCAGACAGCGTGAACACTGAAGCTTTCTTT.

V and J are TRBV19 and TRBJ2-1; D is ambiguous. CDR3 length: 17 residues. The V end lost 5 bases, the J end lost 0 bases, and 17 bases lay between the germline ends. Germline CDR1 is LNHDA and CDR2 is SQIVND (reference sequence). The CDR3 is CASSPTRAASSYNEQFF. In DNA form, the CDR3 reads TGTGCCAGTAGTCCTACTCGGGCGGCGAGCTCCTACAATGAGCAGTTCTTC.

The V gene is TRBV5-1, the J gene TRBJ2-4; 16 nucleotides agree with TRBD2. CDR1 and CDR2 from the germline V gene are SGHRS and YFSETQ. CDR3 length: 19 amino acids. The V and J ends lost 5 bases and 2 bases, in that order; junction bases with no gene match: 10. The CDR3, as DNA: TGCGCCAGCAGACCGGGACTAGCGGGGGGGATCTTCCCCAAAAACATTCAGTACTTC. Translation: CASRPGLAGGIFPKNIQYF. Complete variable domain (other parts from reference TRBV5-1 and TRBJ2-4): KAGVTQTPRYLIKTRGQQVTLSCSPISGHRSVSWYQQTPGQGLQFLFEYFSETQRNKGNFPGRFSGRQFSNSRSEMNVSTLELGDSALYLCASRPGLAGGIFPKNIQYFGAGTRLSVL.

This clonotype was recorded at least ten times. Written as DNA, the CDR3 is TGTGCCAGCTCACCACCTGGCAGGGAAAGCTCTGGGGCCAACGTCCTGACTTTC. Protein sequence: CASSPPGRESSGANVLTF. V is TRBV18 and J is TRBJ2-6; possible D gene TRBD1, 5 bases. The CDR3 has 18 residues. The V gene's germline CDR1 is KGHSH and CDR2 LQKENI. V shed 0 bases and J shed 0 bases, with 12 bases lying between them.

The J gene is TRBJ1-6, the V gene TRBV5-1; 7 bases are a match to TRBD1. This CDR3 has 19 residues. V lost 4 bases to trimming and J lost 0 bases; unmatched junction nucleotides: 13. CDR1 and CDR2 from the germline V gene are SGHRS and YFSETQ. The CDR3 spells CASSVAPSGGSSYNSPLHF. The DNA of the CDR3 is TGCGCCAGCAGCGTTGCCCCTTCAGGGGGGAGCTCCTATAATTCACCCCTCCACTTT.